Here is one TCR beta chain with its context. In the same sample, other DNA sequences code for this CDR3. This specimen comes from a study of blood T cell repertoires in COVID-19. Turning to the study itself: Acute and convalescent COVID-19 samples came from the United States, Italy and Spain. PBMCs, B-cell-depleted T cells, or T cells provided the cDNA or gDNA that made up the material.

Germline CDR1 reads SGHTA; CDR2 reads FQGNSA. CDR3 size: 12 residues. The ends were cut back, 6 bases at V and 0 bases at J, with 5 bases in the middle. Authors' methods: How many nucleated cells were present was estimated from reference gene primer amplification. This table comes from immunoSEQ multiplex PCR, and its TCRdb copy is limited to in-frame clones, with some not included. From that table come the V and J calls and clone size; the DNA was used to work out D and trimming. The table shows about 230,000 clones, with around 83% occurring only once. Sequenced material: peripheral blood. This sequence originates from a man aged 35 to 55 with active or convalescent COVID-19. This rearrangement joins TRBV7-2 to TRBJ1-2; D gene unclear. The CDR3 here is CASRATNYGYTF. Written as DNA, the CDR3 is TGTGCCAGCAGAGCTACTAACTATGGCTACACCTTC.